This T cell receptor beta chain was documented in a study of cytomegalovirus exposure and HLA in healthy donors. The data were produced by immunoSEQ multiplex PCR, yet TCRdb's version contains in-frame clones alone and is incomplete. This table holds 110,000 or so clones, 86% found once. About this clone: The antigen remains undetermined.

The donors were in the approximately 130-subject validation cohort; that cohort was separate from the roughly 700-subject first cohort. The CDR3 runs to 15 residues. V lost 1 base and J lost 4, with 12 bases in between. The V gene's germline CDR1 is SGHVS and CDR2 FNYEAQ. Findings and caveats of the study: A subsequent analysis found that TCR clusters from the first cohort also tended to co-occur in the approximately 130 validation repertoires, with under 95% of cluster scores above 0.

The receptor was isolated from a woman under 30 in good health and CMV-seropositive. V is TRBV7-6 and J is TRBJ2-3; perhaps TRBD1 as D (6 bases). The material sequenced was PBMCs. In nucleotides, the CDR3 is TGTGCCAGCAGCTTAGTGGGACATCGCGCAGATACGCAGTATTTT. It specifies CASSLVGHRADTQYF.